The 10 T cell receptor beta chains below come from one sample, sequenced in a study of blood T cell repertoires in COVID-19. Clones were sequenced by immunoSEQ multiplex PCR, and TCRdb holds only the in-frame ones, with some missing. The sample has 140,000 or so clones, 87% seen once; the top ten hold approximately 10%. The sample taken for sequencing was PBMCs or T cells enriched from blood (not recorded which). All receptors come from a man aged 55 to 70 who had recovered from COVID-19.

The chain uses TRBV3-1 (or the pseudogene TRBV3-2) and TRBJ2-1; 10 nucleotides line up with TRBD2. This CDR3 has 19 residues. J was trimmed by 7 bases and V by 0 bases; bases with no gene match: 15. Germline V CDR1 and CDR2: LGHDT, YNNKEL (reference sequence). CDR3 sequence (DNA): TGTGCCAGCAGCCAAGATAATCGCGTGGGGCTAGCGGGGGTGAATGAGCAGTTCTTC. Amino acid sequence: CASSQDNRVGLAGVNEQFF.

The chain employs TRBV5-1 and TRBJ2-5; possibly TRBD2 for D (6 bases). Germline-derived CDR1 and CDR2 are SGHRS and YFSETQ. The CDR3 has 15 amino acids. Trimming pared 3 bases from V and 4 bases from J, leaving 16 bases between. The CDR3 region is CASSWIAGGVETQYF. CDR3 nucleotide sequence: TGCGCCAGCAGCTGGATTGCCGGGGGAGTAGAGACCCAGTACTTC.

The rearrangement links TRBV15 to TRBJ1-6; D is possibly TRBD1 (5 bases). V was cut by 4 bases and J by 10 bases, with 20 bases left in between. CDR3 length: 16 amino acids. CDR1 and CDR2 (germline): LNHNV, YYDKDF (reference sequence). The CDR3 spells CATSTLIGQGGSPLHF. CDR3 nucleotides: TGTGCCACCAGCACCCTAATAGGGCAGGGAGGATCACCCCTCCACTTT.

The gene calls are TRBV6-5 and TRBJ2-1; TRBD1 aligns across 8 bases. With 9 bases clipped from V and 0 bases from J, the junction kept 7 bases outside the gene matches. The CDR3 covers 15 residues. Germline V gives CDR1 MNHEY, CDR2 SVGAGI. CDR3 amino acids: CASRDRTSSYNEQFF. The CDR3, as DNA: TGTGCCAGTAGGGACAGGACAAGCTCCTACAATGAGCAGTTCTTC.

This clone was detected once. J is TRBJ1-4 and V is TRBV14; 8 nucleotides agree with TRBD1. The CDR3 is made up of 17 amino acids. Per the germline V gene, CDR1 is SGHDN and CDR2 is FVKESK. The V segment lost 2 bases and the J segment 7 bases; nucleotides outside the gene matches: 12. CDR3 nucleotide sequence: TGTGCCAGCAGCCAAATAACAGGGGGTGCCGATGGTGAAAAACTGTTTTTT. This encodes CASSQITGGADGEKLFF.

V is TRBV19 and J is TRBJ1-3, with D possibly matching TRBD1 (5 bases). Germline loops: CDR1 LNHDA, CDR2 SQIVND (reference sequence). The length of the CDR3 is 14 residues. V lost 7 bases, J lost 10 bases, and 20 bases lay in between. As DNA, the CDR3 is TGTGCCAGTACCCATAGAGGCGCTCAGGGTACCATATATTTT. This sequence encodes CASTHRGAQGTIYF.

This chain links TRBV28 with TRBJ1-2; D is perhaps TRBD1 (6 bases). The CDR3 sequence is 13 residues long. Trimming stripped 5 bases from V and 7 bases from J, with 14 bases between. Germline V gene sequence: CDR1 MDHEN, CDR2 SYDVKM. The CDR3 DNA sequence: TGTGCCAGCAGTCCGTTAGGGACACGTGGCTACACCTTC. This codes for CASSPLGTRGYTF.

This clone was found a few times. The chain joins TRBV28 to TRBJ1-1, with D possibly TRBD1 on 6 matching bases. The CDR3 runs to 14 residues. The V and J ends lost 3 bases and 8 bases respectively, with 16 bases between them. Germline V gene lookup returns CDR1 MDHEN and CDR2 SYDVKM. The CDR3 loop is CASSFFGDIQEAFF. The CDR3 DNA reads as TGTGCCAGCAGTTTCTTTGGGGACATCCAGGAAGCTTTCTTT.

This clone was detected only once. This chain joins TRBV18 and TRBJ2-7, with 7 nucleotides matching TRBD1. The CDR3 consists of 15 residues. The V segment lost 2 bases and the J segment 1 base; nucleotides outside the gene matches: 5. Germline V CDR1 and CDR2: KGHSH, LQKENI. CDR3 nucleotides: TGTGCCAGCTCACCAGGACAGGAACGGTCCTACGAGCAGTACTTC. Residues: CASSPGQERSYEQYF.

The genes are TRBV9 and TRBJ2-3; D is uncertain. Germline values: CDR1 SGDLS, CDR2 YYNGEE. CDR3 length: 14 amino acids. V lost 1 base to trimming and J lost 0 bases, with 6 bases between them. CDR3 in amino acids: CASSVKASTDTQYF. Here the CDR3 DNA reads TGTGCCAGCAGCGTAAAAGCTAGCACAGATACGCAGTATTTT. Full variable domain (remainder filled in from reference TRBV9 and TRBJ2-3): DSGVTQTPKHLITATGQRVTLRCSPRSGDLSVYWYQQSLDQGLQFLIQYYNGEERAKGNILERFSAQQFPDLHSELNLSSLELGDSALYFCASSVKASTDTQYFGPGTRLTVL.